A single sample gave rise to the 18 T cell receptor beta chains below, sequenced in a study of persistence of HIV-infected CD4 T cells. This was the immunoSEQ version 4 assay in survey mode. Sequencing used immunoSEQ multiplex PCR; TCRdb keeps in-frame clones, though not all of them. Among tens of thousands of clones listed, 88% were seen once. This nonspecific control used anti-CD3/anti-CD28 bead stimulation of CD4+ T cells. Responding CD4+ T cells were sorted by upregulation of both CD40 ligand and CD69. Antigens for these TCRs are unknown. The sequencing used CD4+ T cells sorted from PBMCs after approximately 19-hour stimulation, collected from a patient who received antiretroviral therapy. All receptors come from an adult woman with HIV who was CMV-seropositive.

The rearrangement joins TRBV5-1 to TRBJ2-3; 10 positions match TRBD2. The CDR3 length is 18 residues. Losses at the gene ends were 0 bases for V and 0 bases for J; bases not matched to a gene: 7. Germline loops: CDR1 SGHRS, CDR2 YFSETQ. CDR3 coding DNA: TGCGCCAGCAGCTTGGGACTAGCGGGTGCACCTAGCACAGATACGCAGTATTTT. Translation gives CASSLGLAGAPSTDTQYF.

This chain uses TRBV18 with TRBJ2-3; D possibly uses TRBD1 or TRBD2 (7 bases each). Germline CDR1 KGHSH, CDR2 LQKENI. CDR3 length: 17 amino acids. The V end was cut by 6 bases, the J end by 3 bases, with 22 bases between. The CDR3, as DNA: TGTGCCAGCTCCCAAAGACAGGGAGGGAAGAGAACAGATACGCAGTATTTT. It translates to CASSQRQGGKRTDTQYF. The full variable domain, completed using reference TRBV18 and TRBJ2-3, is NAGVMQNPRHLVRRRGQEARLRCSPMKGHSHVYWYRQLPEEGLKFMVYLQKENIIDESGMPKERFSAEFPKEGPSILRIQQVVRGDSAAYFCASSQRQGGKRTDTQYFGPGTRLTVL.

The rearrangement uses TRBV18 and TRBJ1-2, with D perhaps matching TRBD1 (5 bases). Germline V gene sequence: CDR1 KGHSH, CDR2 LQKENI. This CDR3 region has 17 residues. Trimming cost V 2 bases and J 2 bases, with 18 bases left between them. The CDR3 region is CASSPRIGDLSNYGYTF. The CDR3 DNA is TGTGCCAGCTCACCAAGAATAGGGGACCTCTCGAACTATGGCTACACCTTC.

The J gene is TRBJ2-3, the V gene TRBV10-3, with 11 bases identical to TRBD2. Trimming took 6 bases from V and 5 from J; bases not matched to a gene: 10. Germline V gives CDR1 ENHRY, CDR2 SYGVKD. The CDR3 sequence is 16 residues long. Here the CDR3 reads CAIRTGTSGGVDTQYF. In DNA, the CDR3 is TGTGCCATCAGAACAGGGACTAGCGGAGGAGTAGATACGCAGTATTTT.

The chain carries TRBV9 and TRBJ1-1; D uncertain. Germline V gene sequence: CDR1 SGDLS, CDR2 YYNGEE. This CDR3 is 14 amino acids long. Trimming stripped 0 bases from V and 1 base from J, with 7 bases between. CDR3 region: CASSVEAGNTEAFF. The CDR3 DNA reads TGTGCCAGCAGCGTAGAGGCTGGGAACACTGAAGCTTTCTTT.

The CDR3 sequence: CASSFSGRADTQYF. CDR3 nucleotide sequence: TGTGCCAGCAGCTTCTCTGGAAGGGCAGATACGCAGTATTTT. V usage is TRBV7-9 and J usage is TRBJ2-3, with no clear D. V was pared by 3 bases and J by 4 bases, with 11 bases between. This CDR3 spans 14 amino acids. Germline CDR1 and CDR2: SEHNR and FQNEAQ (reference sequence).

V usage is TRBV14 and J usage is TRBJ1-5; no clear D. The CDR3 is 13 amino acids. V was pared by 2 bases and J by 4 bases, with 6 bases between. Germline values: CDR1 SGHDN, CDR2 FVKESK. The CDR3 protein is CASSQRGNQPQHF. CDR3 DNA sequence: TGTGCCAGCAGCCAACGGGGAAATCAGCCCCAGCATTTT. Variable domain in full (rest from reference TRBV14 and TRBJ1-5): EAGVTQFPSHSVIEKGQTVTLRCDPISGHDNLYWYRRVMGKEIKFLLHFVKESKQDESGMPNNRFLAERTGGTYSTLKVQPAELEDSGVYFCASSQRGNQPQHFGDGTRLSIL.

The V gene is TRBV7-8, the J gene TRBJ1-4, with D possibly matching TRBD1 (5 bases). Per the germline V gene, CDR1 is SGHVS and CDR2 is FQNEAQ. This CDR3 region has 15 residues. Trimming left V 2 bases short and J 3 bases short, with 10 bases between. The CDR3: CASSLRAGSNEKLFF. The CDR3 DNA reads TGTGCCAGCAGCTTAAGGGCAGGGTCTAATGAAAAACTGTTTTTT.

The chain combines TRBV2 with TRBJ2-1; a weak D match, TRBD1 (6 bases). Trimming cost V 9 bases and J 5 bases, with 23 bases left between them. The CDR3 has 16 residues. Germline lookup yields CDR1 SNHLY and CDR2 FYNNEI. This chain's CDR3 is CASDPQRQAGHNEQFF. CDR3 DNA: TGTGCCAGTGACCCTCAAAGACAGGCTGGCCACAATGAGCAGTTCTTC.

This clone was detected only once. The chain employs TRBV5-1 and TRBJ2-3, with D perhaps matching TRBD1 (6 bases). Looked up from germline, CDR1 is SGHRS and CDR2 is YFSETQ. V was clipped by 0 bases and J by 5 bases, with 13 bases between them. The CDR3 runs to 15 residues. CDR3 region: CASSLVRDTGDTQYF. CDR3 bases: TGCGCCAGCAGCTTGGTTAGGGACACGGGAGATACGCAGTATTTT.

CDR3 in DNA: TGTGCCAGTAGTATAGTATCAGTGGGGGGGGGTCAGCCCCAGCATTTT. It yields the protein CASSIVSVGGGQPQHF. The rearrangement uses TRBV19 and TRBJ1-5; tentative D call: TRBD1 (5 bases). V was trimmed by 1 base and J by 6 bases, leaving 16 bases between them. The CDR3 has 16 amino acids. Germline assignment: CDR1 LNHDA and CDR2 SQIVND (reference sequence).

CDR3: CASSVGTGVYEQYF. The CDR3 DNA reads as TGCGCCAGCAGTGTTGGGACAGGGGTCTACGAGCAGTACTTC. The chain employs TRBV10-1 and TRBJ2-7; 10 nucleotides align to TRBD1. The ends lost 4 bases at V and 3 bases at J; junction bases unmatched: 3. CDR3 length: 14 residues. Germline CDR1 reads WNHNN; CDR2 reads SYGVQD (reference sequence).

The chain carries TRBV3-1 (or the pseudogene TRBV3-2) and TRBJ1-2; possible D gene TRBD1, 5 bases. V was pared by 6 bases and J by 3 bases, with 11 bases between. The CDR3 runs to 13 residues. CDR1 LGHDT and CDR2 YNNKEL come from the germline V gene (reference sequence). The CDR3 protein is CASRLAGDYGYTF. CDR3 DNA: TGTGCCAGCAGACTCGCGGGGGACTATGGCTACACCTTC.

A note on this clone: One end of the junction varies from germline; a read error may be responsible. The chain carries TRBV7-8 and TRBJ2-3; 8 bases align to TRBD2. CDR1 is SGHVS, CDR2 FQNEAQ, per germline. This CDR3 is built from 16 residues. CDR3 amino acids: CASSLGTAGGRDTRYF. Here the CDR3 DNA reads TGTGCCAGCAGCTTAGGAACGGCGGGGGGCCGAGATACGCGGTATTTT.

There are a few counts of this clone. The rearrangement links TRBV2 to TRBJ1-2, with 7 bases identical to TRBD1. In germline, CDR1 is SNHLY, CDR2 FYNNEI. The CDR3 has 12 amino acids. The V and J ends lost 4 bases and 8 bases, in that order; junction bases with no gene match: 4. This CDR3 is CASSVQGGGYTF. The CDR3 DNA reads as TGTGCCAGCAGTGTGCAGGGGGGCGGCTACACCTTC. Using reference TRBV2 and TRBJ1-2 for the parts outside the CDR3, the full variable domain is EPEVTQTPSHQVTQMGQEVILRCVPISNHLYFYWYRQILGQKVEFLVSFYNNEISEKSEIFDDQFSVERPDGSNFTLKIRSTKLEDSAMYFCASSVQGGGYTFGSGTRLTVV.

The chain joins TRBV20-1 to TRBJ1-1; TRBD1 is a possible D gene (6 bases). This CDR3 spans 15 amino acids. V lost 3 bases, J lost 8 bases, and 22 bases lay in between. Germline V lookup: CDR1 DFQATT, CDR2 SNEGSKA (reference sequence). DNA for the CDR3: TGCAGTGCTAGTCCCCTGACAGGAAGGTTTTGGGAAGCTTTCTTT. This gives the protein CSASPLTGRFWEAFF.

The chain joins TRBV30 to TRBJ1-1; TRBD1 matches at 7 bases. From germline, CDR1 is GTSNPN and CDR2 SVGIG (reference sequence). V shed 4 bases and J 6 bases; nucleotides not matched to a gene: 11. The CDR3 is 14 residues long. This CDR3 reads CAWTRDRVFAEAFF. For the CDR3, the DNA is TGTGCCTGGACCAGAGACAGGGTTTTCGCTGAAGCTTTCTTT.

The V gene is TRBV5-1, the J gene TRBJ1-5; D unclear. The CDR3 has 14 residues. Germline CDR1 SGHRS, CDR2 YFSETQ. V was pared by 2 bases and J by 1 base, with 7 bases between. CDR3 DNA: TGCGCCAGCAGCTTAGGGTCCAGCAATCAGCCCCAGCATTTT. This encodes CASSLGSSNQPQHF.